These T cell receptor beta chains were read from a single sample in a study of OX40 agonist ivuxolimab in advanced cancers. Data came from immunoSEQ multiplex PCR; TCRdb stores just in-frame clones and leaves some out. Of some 33,000 clones listed, about 93% are singletons. The sample in question was CD4+ or CD8+ T cells sorted from blood, obtained in a trial of the OX40 agonist ivuxolimab. Every receptor here comes from an adult with an advanced solid tumor such as melanoma, head and neck, liver or kidney cancer. CDR3s include the opening cysteine and the closing phenylalanine or tryptophan. The order of the fields is CDR3 protein, CDR3 DNA, clone size, V gene, D gene, J gene. The D gene is left open where the match is weak. For some rows the clone size is stated as once, few or many, or as a class when expanded; others skip it.

CASRRGQASNQPQHF TGTGCCAGCAGAAGAGGACAGGCGAGCAATCAGCCCCAGCATTTT NA TRBV2 TRBD1 TRBJ1-5
CASSFRGQSNQPQHF TGTGCCAGCAGCTTCCGAGGTCAGAGCAATCAGCCCCAGCATTTT NA TRBV13 NA TRBJ1-5
CASSGGTGELFF TGCGCCAGCAGCGGGGGGACCGGGGAGCTGTTTTTT once TRBV4-1 NA TRBJ2-2
CASTGLGYTF TGTGCCAGCACAGGGCTCGGCTACACCTTC NA TRBV6-1 NA TRBJ1-2
CASEWRGGHNEQFF TGTGCCAGTGAGTGGCGGGGGGGCCACAATGAGCAGTTCTTC NA TRBV7-9 TRBD2 TRBJ2-1
CASSQEFTGAGDTDTQYF TGTGCCAGCAGCCAAGAATTTACGGGGGCCGGAGACACAGATACGCAGTATTTT NA TRBV4-2 NA TRBJ2-3
CASSPRQLDTEAFF TGTGCCAGCAGCCCCAGACAGCTGGACACTGAAGCTTTCTTT NA TRBV11-2 NA TRBJ1-1
CASRDSNYNEQFF TGTGCCAGCCGGGACAGCAACTACAATGAGCAGTTCTTC NA TRBV5-4 TRBD1 TRBJ2-1
CASSQVYMDQGGHTGELFF TGCGCCAGCAGCCAAGTTTACATGGATCAGGGGGGACACACCGGGGAGCTGTTTTTT NA TRBV4-3 NA TRBJ2-2
CASSPQGWTDTQYF TGCGCCAGCAGCCCGCAGGGTTGGACAGATACGCAGTATTTT NA TRBV10-1 NA TRBJ2-3
CASFTGGEFTEAFF TGTGCCAGCTTCACAGGGGGTGAGTTCACTGAAGCTTTCTTT NA TRBV18 TRBD1 TRBJ1-1
CASSPLPPWTEAFF TGTGCCAGCAGCCCGCTCCCCCCGTGGACTGAAGCTTTCTTT NA TRBV5-5 NA TRBJ1-1
CATSLPGQGLDTQYF TGTGCCACCAGCCTGCCGGGACAGGGCCTAGATACGCAGTATTTT NA TRBV15 TRBD1 TRBJ2-3
CASLDWRNTIYF TGTGCCAGCCTGGATTGGAGAAACACCATATATTTT NA TRBV6-1 NA TRBJ1-3
CASSYSEGFSGYTF TGTGCCAGCAGTTACTCGGAAGGTTTCAGCGGCTACACCTTC NA TRBV6-5 NA TRBJ1-2
CAIEGSGANVLTF TGTGCCATCGAGGGGTCTGGGGCCAACGTCCTGACTTTC NA TRBV7-9 NA TRBJ2-6
CASSYTSGRSDTQYF TGCGCCAGCAGCTACACTAGCGGGAGGTCAGATACGCAGTATTTT NA TRBV10-2 TRBD2 TRBJ2-3
CASSPGTGGYYEQYF TGTGCCAGCAGTCCCGGGACAGGGGGTTACTACGAGCAGTACTTC NA TRBV6-5 TRBD1 TRBJ2-7
CASDLPGGDNTGELFF TGTGCCAGCGACCTCCCGGGAGGAGATAACACCGGGGAGCTGTTTTTT NA TRBV6-6 TRBD2 TRBJ2-2
CASSSPTGDPYNEQFF TGCGCCAGCAGCTCCCCGACAGGGGATCCCTACAATGAGCAGTTCTTC NA TRBV5-1 TRBD1 TRBJ2-1
CASGTYEQYF TGTGCCAGCGGGACCTACGAGCAGTACTTC NA TRBV6-5 NA TRBJ2-7
CASSLGGQGYEQYF TGTGCCAGCAGCTTAGGCGGACAGGGATACGAGCAGTACTTC NA TRBV13 TRBD1 TRBJ2-7
CASSGTLAGVTDTQYF TGTGCCAGCAGCGGAACACTAGCGGGGGTCACAGATACGCAGTATTTT NA TRBV7-3 TRBD2 TRBJ2-3
CASSDTSGGASDTQYF TGTGCCAGCAGCGACACTAGCGGGGGGGCCTCAGATACGCAGTATTTT NA TRBV13 TRBD2 TRBJ2-3
CAIGSAGSYEQYF TGTGCCATCGGTTCCGCGGGATCCTACGAGCAGTACTTC NA TRBV10-3 NA TRBJ2-7
CSVEVQGANEQFF TGCAGCGTTGAAGTACAGGGGGCGAATGAGCAGTTCTTC NA TRBV29-1 TRBD1 TRBJ2-1
CASSLAASGSRNEQFF TGTGCCAGCAGCTTAGCCGCTAGCGGGAGCCGCAATGAGCAGTTCTTC NA TRBV7-8 TRBD2 TRBJ2-1
CASSQEGAGAIYF TGCGCCAGCAGCCAAGAGGGAGCCGGCGCCATATATTTT once TRBV4-1 NA TRBJ1-3
CASSVSGGEGSYNEQFF TGTGCCAGCAGCGTGTCAGGGGGAGAGGGCTCCTACAATGAGCAGTTCTTC few TRBV9 TRBD1 TRBJ2-1
CASSLTSETQYF TGTGCCAGCAGCCTCACTTCGGAGACCCAGTACTTC NA TRBV7-9 NA TRBJ2-5
CASSWGTGEYTEAFF TGCGCCAGCAGCTGGGGGACAGGGGAGTACACTGAAGCTTTCTTT NA TRBV5-1 TRBD1 TRBJ1-1
CASSFLSGGAVLEQFF TGTGCCAGCAGTTTCCTTAGCGGGGGGGCCGTCCTTGAGCAGTTCTTC NA TRBV27 TRBD2 TRBJ2-1
CASRLGSGQPQHF TGTGCCAGCAGGTTGGGGTCGGGCCAGCCCCAGCATTTT NA TRBV6-5 NA TRBJ1-5
CASSLVTGTEAFF TGTGCCAGCAGCTTAGTTACCGGCACTGAAGCTTTCTTT NA TRBV11-2 NA TRBJ1-1
CASRNREPNYGYTF TGTGCCAGTCGGAACAGGGAGCCTAACTATGGCTACACCTTC NA TRBV5-4 NA TRBJ1-2
CAIWDTYNEQFF TGTGCCATCTGGGACACTTACAATGAGCAGTTCTTC NA TRBV6-1 NA TRBJ2-1
CSAREGYEQYF TGCAGTGCTAGAGAAGGCTACGAGCAGTACTTC NA TRBV20-1 NA TRBJ2-7
CASSQGPHLRGDGTDTQYF TGCGCCAGCAGCCAAGGGCCCCACTTGCGGGGGGACGGCACAGATACGCAGTATTTT NA TRBV4-1 TRBD2 TRBJ2-3
CASSRPSSPQGLATNEKLFF TGTGCCAGTAGCAGACCTTCCTCCCCGCAGGGACTTGCAACTAATGAAAAACTGTTTTTT NA TRBV19 NA TRBJ1-4
CASSLTSGGSRGSTGELFF TGTGCCAGCAGCCTGACTAGCGGGGGGTCCCGAGGGAGCACCGGGGAGCTGTTTTTT NA TRBV7-9 TRBD2 TRBJ2-2
CASSPSPGPALQETQYF TGTGCCAGCTCACCGTCGCCGGGACCGGCCCTACAAGAGACCCAGTACTTC NA TRBV18 NA TRBJ2-5
CASRKTGMRNQPQHF TGCGCCAGCAGGAAAACAGGGATGCGCAATCAGCCCCAGCATTTT NA TRBV23-1 NA TRBJ1-5
CASSIVPGVGNQPQHF TGTGCCAGTAGTATAGTCCCAGGGGTCGGCAATCAGCCCCAGCATTTT NA TRBV19 NA TRBJ1-5
CASSLSGVNEQFF TGTGCCAGCAGTTTATCAGGAGTAAACGAGCAGTTCTTC NA TRBV27 NA TRBJ2-1
CASSQEGNRGDTQYF TGTGCCAGCAGCCAAGAGGGGAACAGGGGCGATACGCAGTATTTT NA TRBV4-2 TRBD1 TRBJ2-3
CASSFTPSGFQETQYF TGTGCCAGCAGTTTTACCCCCTCGGGGTTCCAAGAGACCCAGTACTTC NA TRBV28 NA TRBJ2-5
CASRSTGGPYEQYF TGTGCCAGCAGATCGACAGGGGGCCCCTACGAGCAGTACTTC NA TRBV2 TRBD1 TRBJ2-7
CASSGRTDVGTDTQYF TGTGCCAGCAGCGGCAGGACCGATGTGGGCACAGATACGCAGTATTTT NA TRBV11-2 NA TRBJ2-3
CASSVDSGGYNEQFF TGTGCCAGCAGTGTCGACTCCGGCGGGTACAATGAGCAGTTCTTC NA TRBV6-4 NA TRBJ2-1
CASSRNGAEAFF TGTGCCAGCAGCCGAAACGGGGCTGAAGCTTTCTTT NA TRBV7-9 NA TRBJ1-1
CAISESATISYNEQFF TGTGCCATCAGTGAGTCCGCGACTATATCGTACAATGAGCAGTTCTTC NA TRBV10-3 NA TRBJ2-1
CASSLRRFTEAFF TGTGCCAGCAGCTTGAGAAGATTCACTGAAGCTTTCTTT NA TRBV7-6 NA TRBJ1-1